These 3 T cell receptor beta chains share one sample of origin, sequenced in a study of cytomegalovirus exposure and HLA in healthy donors. Primers for the PCR totalled 60 Vbeta and 13 Jbeta. The repertoire was sequenced with immunoSEQ multiplex PCR; TCRdb's copy has only in-frame clones and lacks some. The sample spans 150,000 to 200,000 clones; the ten largest clones claim about 6%. Sequencing was carried out using PBMCs. These receptors all come from a man in his thirties or forties in good health and CMV-seronegative.

The CDR3 is CASSGTGFDQPQHF. The DNA for the CDR3 is TGCGCCAGCAGTGGGACAGGGTTTGATCAGCCCCAGCATTTT. The V gene is TRBV10-2, the J gene TRBJ1-5, with 8 bases matching TRBD1. The CDR3 length is 14 residues. Trimming cost V 4 bases and J 5 bases; bases outside gene matches: 4. CDR1 and CDR2 from the germline V gene are WSHSY and SAAADI.

The chain couples TRBV6-1 to TRBJ2-3; 8 bases align to TRBD2. The CDR3 is 13 amino acids. V shed 11 bases and J 3 bases; nucleotides not matched to a gene: 7. From germline, CDR1 is MNHNS and CDR2 SASEGT. The CDR3 reads CAGRTSPTDTQYF. Here the CDR3 DNA reads TGTGCCGGACGGACTAGCCCGACAGATACGCAGTATTTT.

This sequence joins TRBV6-5 and TRBJ2-7; tentatively, D is TRBD1 (6 bases). CDR1 and CDR2 (germline): MNHEY, SVGAGI. The CDR3 has 14 amino acids. Trimming removed 3 bases from V and 2 bases from J, with 11 bases in between. The CDR3 bases are TGTGCCAGCAGTTATAGCAGGGGCCCCTACGAGCAGTACTTC. This codes for CASSYSRGPYEQYF.